This T cell receptor beta chain was identified during a study of early T cells in non-severe SARS-CoV-2 infection. Overall study results and limits: VDJdb matches were skewed toward anti-spike CD8 T cell responses.

The CDR3 runs 14 residues. From germline, CDR1 is LNHDA and CDR2 SQIVND (reference sequence). Trimming shortened V by 6 bases and J by 7 bases, and 16 bases separated the two germline ends. TCRdb independently ran MiXCR on the 5' RACE reads; one entry per CDR3 protein. The repertoire holds 55,000 or so distinct CDR3 sequences, with approximately 12% as singletons. Worth noting for this clonotype: The target antigen is unknown.

The TCR comes from an adult who was a healthcare worker with PCR-confirmed SARS-CoV-2 infection or an uninfected control (not recorded which). Sequenced input: whole blood. J is TRBJ1-5 and V is TRBV19; maybe TRBD1 (6 bases). The CDR3 DNA reads TGTGCCAGTAGAGGACAGTTGGGGAGACAGCCCCAGCATTTT. Its protein is CASRGQLGRQPQHF.